This is a list of T cell receptor beta chains from one sample in a study of cytomegalovirus exposure and HLA in healthy donors. Sequencing was performed with immunoSEQ multiplex PCR; in TCRdb, only in-frame clones are kept and a portion is missing. The sample yields about 210,000 clones, of which the top ten take up about 1%. What was sequenced was PBMCs. The receptors shown here come from a woman under 40 in good health and CMV-seropositive. Each CDR3 is given with its conserved first and last residue. The order of the fields is V gene, D gene, J gene, CDR3 DNA, CDR3 protein. The D gene is left open where the match is weak.

TRBV6-1	.	TRBJ2-1	TGTGCCAGCGTTTCTCTGGGGGGAACCTACAATGAGCAGTTCTTC	CASVSLGGTYNEQFF
TRBV4-1	.	TRBJ2-2	TGCGCCAGCAGCCTTTCCGGATGGGCATCGAACACCGGGGAGCTGTTTTTT	CASSLSGWASNTGELFF
TRBV7-8	TRBD1	TRBJ2-7	TGTGCCAGCAGAGTGTCCCGGACAGGGGACGAGCAGTACTTC	CASRVSRTGDEQYF
TRBV4-3	.	TRBJ1-1	TGCGCCAGCAGCCAGTCAAACGCAGGGGTAACTGAAGCTTTCTTT	CASSQSNAGVTEAFF
TRBV2	.	TRBJ2-5	TGTGCCAGCAGTACGCAGCAAGAGACCCAGTACTTC	CASSTQQETQYF
TRBV6-6	.	TRBJ2-6	TGTGCCAGCAGTTTTTATAACTCTGGGGCCAACGTCCTGACTTTC	CASSFYNSGANVLTF
TRBV4-3	TRBD2	TRBJ2-5	TGCGCCAGCAGCCAAGGACTAGCGGATAACCAAGAGACCCAGTACTTC	CASSQGLADNQETQYF
TRBV30	.	TRBJ2-1	TGTGCCTGGAGTTTTAGCCTCTCCTACAATGAGCAGTTCTTC	CAWSFSLSYNEQFF
TRBV2	.	TRBJ1-5	TGTGCCAGCAGTGAAGACAGGGCGCAGCCCCAGCATTTT	CASSEDRAQPQHF
TRBV18	.	TRBJ2-7	TGTGCCAGCTCACCCCCTCAGGGTGCCTACGAGCAGTACTTC	CASSPPQGAYEQYF
TRBV11-1	TRBD2	TRBJ2-7	TGTGCCAGCAGCTTGGATCAACTAGCGGGGGGCTACGAGCAGTACTTC	CASSLDQLAGGYEQYF
TRBV11-2	.	TRBJ1-2	TGTGCCAGCAGCTCACAGGGAGGGTTACACTATGGCTACACCTTC	CASSSQGGLHYGYTF
TRBV5-1	.	TRBJ1-1	TGCGCCAGCAGGGAGATTAACACTGAAGCTTTCTTT	CASREINTEAFF
TRBV2	.	TRBJ1-5	TGTGCCAGCAGTGATTTTGGAGATCGGGGGCCCCAGCATTTT	CASSDFGDRGPQHF
TRBV4-1	TRBD2	TRBJ2-1	TGCGCCAGCAGCCAAGCTTTTCTAGCGGGGGGTCTAGAGCAGTTCTTC	CASSQAFLAGGLEQFF
TRBV6-5	TRBD1	TRBJ2-5	TGTGCCAGCAGTTCCGGGACAGAAGAGACCCAGTACTTC	CASSSGTEETQYF
TRBV11-2	TRBD1	TRBJ2-7	TGTGCCAGCAGCAGCGGACAGGGGAGTTGGTACGAGCAGTACTTC	CASSSGQGSWYEQYF
TRBV6-6	.	TRBJ2-7	TGTGCCAGCAGGTTCCAGGGAGGCCCTTACGAGCAGTACTTC	CASRFQGGPYEQYF
TRBV4-1	TRBD2	TRBJ2-7	TGCGCCAGCAGCCCTCCAACTAGCGGGACGTACCCCTACGAGCAGTACTTC	CASSPPTSGTYPYEQYF
TRBV5-1	TRBD1	TRBJ1-6	TGCGCCAGCAGCTTGTCCCGGACAGGTGGGAATTCACCCCTCCACTTT	CASSLSRTGGNSPLHF
TRBV6-1	TRBD1	TRBJ1-2	TGTGCCAGCAGTGAAGCGGGGGACAGGGGCAACTATGGCTACACCTTC	CASSEAGDRGNYGYTF
TRBV28	TRBD1	TRBJ2-5	TGTGCCAGCACCCTTCACGAGGGGGCAAGGCGAGAGACCCAGTACTTC	CASTLHEGARRETQYF
TRBV15	TRBD1	TRBJ1-6	TGTGCCACCAGCGGGACAGGGGGTGCACCCCTCCACTTT	CATSGTGGAPLHF
TRBV9	.	TRBJ1-2	TGTGCCAGCAGCGTAGCGCAGGGCGGATCCTATGGCTACACCTTC	CASSVAQGGSYGYTF
TRBV30	TRBD1	TRBJ2-7	TGTGCCTGGAGTGTACTGGGGACAGGGAACGAGCAGTACTTC	CAWSVLGTGNEQYF
TRBV19	TRBD1	TRBJ1-2	TGTGCCAGCAGAAGCACAGGGGGCTACATATATGGCTACACCTTC	CASRSTGGYIYGYTF
TRBV27	.	TRBJ1-2	TGTGCCAGCAGTTTATCCGGGGGACGGGGCTACACCTTC	CASSLSGGRGYTF
TRBV20-1	.	TRBJ1-1	TGCAGAACCCAGGGAGGCACTGAAGCTTTCTTT	CRTQGGTEAFF
TRBV7-8	.	TRBJ2-1	TGTGCCAGCAGCTTAGCGGTAAGCGGTGAGCAGTTCTTC	CASSLAVSGEQFF
TRBV6-5	TRBD2	TRBJ2-1	TGTGCCAGCAGTACCGGGACTAGCGGGGGGACGTCGCAGTTCTTC	CASSTGTSGGTSQFF
TRBV7-8	TRBD2	TRBJ2-7	TGTGCCAGCAGCTTAGTACTAGCGGGTGCCTACGAGCAGTACTTC	CASSLVLAGAYEQYF
TRBV7-2	.	TRBJ2-1	TGTGCCAGCAGCTTAGCAGCGGCAAGCTCCTACAATGAGCAGTTCTTC	CASSLAAASSYNEQFF
TRBV9	TRBD1	TRBJ2-7	TGTGCCAGCAGCGGGGGACAGGGGAACTACGAGCAGTACTTC	CASSGGQGNYEQYF
TRBV6-5	.	TRBJ1-3	TGTGCCAGCAGTTACGAGGCTAGATCTGGAAACACCATATATTTT	CASSYEARSGNTIYF
TRBV5-8	.	TRBJ2-2	TGTGCCAGCAGCTTGCGAGGGTTCGGGGAGCTGTTTTTT	CASSLRGFGELFF
TRBV25-1	.	TRBJ1-2	TGTGCCAGCAGTGATGCAGGGAGGAACTATGGCTACACCTTC	CASSDAGRNYGYTF
TRBV7-2	TRBD2	TRBJ2-7	TGTGCCAGCAGCATCCTAGCGGGGGGCAACGAGCAGTACTTC	CASSILAGGNEQYF
TRBV18	TRBD1	TRBJ1-5	TGTGCCAGCTCACCACGGGACAGGGATCAGCCCCAGCATTTT	CASSPRDRDQPQHF
TRBV18	.	TRBJ1-4	TGTGCCAGCTCACCACTTGCGTTCGGCAGGGGAGGGGAAAAACTGTTTTTT	CASSPLAFGRGGEKLFF
TRBV7-2	.	TRBJ2-7	TGTGCCAGCAGCTTAGCTGGAGCTCGGACTAATCTCTACGAGCAGTACTTC	CASSLAGARTNLYEQYF
TRBV5-1	.	TRBJ2-1	TGCGCCAGCAGCTTCCAGGGCCCCGAGCAGTTCTTC	CASSFQGPEQFF
TRBV15	.	TRBJ1-1	TGTGCCACCAGCAGAGATTCGTCCGGCACTGAAGCTTTCTTT	CATSRDSSGTEAFF
TRBV6-5	.	TRBJ1-1	TGTGCCAGCAGTTACCGGCAGGAGGGTATCACTGAAGCTTTCTTT	CASSYRQEGITEAFF
TRBV19	.	TRBJ1-4	TGTGCCAGTACTGTAGCGGGTGAAAAACTGTTTTTT	CASTVAGEKLFF